This T cell receptor (beta chain) appears in the sequencing data of a study of blood T cells in healthy people across ages. Study results and limitations: Both naive CD4+ cell counts and diversity were greater in long-lived donors than in aged donors.

Combining a sample-barcoded 5' primer with a J-beta primer mix, a second PCR ran for about 6 to 11 cycles. Samples each returned at least 2.5 million CDR3-containing paired-end reads. In TCRdb, the 5' RACE reads were re-called with MiXCR into one record per CDR3 protein. Of about 1,500,000 distinct CDR3 sequences listed, about 40% are singletons. This CDR3 comprises 16 residues. Germline trimming cut 5 bases from V and 2 bases from J; bases unmatched to any gene: 9. Germline V gene sequence: CDR1 SEHNR, CDR2 FQNEAQ (reference sequence). Total RNA extraction produced at least 5 micrograms (per sample) for the study. Turning to this clonotype: The antigen remains unidentified.

This TCR derives from a woman younger than 35 in good health. Sequencing was carried out using blood. The gene calls are TRBV7-9 and TRBJ2-3; 8 positions match TRBD2. The CDR3 region is CASSPREGEDTDTQYF. The CDR3 DNA is TGTGCCAGCAGCCCCCGGGAGGGCGAGGACACAGATACGCAGTATTTT.